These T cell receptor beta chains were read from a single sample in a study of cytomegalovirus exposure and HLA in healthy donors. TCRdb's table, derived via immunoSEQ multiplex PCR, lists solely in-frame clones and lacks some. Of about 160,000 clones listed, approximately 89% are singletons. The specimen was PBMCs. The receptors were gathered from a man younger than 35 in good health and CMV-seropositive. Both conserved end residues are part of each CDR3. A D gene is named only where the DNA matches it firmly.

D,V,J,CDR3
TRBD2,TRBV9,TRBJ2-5,CASWSSGSQETQYF
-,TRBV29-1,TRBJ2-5,CSVARPTTHPRVHETQYF
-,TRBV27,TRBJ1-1,CASRGHRNTEAFF
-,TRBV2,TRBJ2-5,CASRGDFQETQYF
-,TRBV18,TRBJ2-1,CASSPPGQRVRHYNEQFF
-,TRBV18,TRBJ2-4,CASSPSGRKAKNIQYF
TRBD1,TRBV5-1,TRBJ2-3,CASSLAGGSGGTDTQYF
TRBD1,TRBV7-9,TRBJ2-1,CASSLPADRGWGEQFF
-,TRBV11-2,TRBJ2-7,CASSLSGAEQYF
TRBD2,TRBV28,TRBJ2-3,CAITGGPTDTQYF
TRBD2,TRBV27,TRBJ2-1,CASSLRAPSGSEFF
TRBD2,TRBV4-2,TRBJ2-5,CASSQDGGEETQYF
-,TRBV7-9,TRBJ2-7,CASSDADKSLSYEQYF
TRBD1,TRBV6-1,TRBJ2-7,CASTRDSYEQYF
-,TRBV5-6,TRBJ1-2,CASTRGPGGGGYTF
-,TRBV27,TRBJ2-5,CASSLGQVQETQYF
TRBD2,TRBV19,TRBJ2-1,CASSISSGAYNEQFF
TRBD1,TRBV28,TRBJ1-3,CASSLLGQGSSGNTIYF
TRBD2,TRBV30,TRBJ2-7,CAWSVAAGGPVYEQYF
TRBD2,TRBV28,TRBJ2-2,CASRLRGWLAGNVKGTGELFF
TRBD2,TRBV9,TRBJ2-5,CASSAGLAAETQYF
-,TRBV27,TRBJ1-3,CASSLTGAGNTIYF
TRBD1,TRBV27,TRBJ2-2,CASSLNLQGLTGELFF
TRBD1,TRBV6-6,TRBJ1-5,CASSYSEGANQPQHF
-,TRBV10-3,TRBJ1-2,CAISESGRESYGYTF
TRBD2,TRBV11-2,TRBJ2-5,CASSFSGRSETQYF
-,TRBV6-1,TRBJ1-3,CASSEAVSGNTIYF
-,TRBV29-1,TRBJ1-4,CSVEEGGQYGKLFF
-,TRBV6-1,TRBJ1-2,CASKRNEGQIYGYTF
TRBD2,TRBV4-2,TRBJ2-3,CASSQDHGTSWGATDTQYF
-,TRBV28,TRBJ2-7,CASGTQTYEQYF
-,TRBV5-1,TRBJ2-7,CASSPAPSYEQYF
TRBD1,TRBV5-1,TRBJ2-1,CASSLGGTGDYNEQFF
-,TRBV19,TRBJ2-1,CASSSRNEQFF
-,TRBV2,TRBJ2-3,CASSALRDTQYF
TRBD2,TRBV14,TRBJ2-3,CASSQRGRLDTQYF
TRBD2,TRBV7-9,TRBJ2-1,CASRNPGLALNEQFF
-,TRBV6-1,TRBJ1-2,CASSEGAQQGSYGYTF
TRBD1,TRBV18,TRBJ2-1,CASSPRGPTNLYNEQFF
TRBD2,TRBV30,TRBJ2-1,CAWSVLGGGKSFNEQFF
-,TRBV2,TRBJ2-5,CASSEGRDGETQYF